Below are 30 T cell receptor beta chains sequenced from a single sample in a study of shared clonotypes between healthy human individuals (dated by TCRdb to between 2020 and 2021). Receptor libraries were prepared by the immunoSEQ multiplex PCR assay. In TCRdb, the immuneACCESS table is reduced to in-frame sequences with V and J assigned. These tables do not hold every clone; where another copy was compared, an unresolved V gene accounts for under half, and the others remain unexplained. Here the sample has around 990,000 clones; about 80% occur a single time. About 0.94% of the sample comes from the top ten. The sequenced sample consisted of memory CD4+ T cells from PBMCs. The cell subset or site label for this specimen denotes: CD45RA-negative fraction. The source of these receptors is a man aged 18 to 30 in good health. Some clones in this sample may be carry-over from other donors' samples.

The chain uses TRBV7-8 and TRBJ2-2; 7 positions agree with TRBD2. Germline values: CDR1 SGHVS, CDR2 FQNEAQ. V lost 2 bases to trimming and J lost 0 bases; unmatched junction nucleotides: 18. CDR3 length: 21 amino acids. CDR3: CASSLFPPGGGSTTNTGELFF. DNA of the CDR3: TGTGCCAGCAGCTTATTCCCCCCGGGGGGAGGATCCACTACGAACACCGGGGAGCTGTTTTTT.

This sequence joins TRBV5-1 and TRBJ2-7, with 9 bases identical to TRBD1. CDR3 length: 14 amino acids. Germline assignment: CDR1 SGHRS and CDR2 YFSETQ. Losses at the gene ends were 3 bases for V and 5 bases for J; bases not matched to a gene: 6. CDR3 DNA: TGCGCCAGCAGCTGGGGGACAGGGTATGACGAGCAGTACTTC. Encoded protein: CASSWGTGYDEQYF.

J is TRBJ1-3 and V is TRBV11-2, with a possible D match to TRBD1 (5 bases). The last part of the DNA fits TRBJ2-2 better; the J call may be wrong. CDR1 is SGHAT and CDR2 is FQNNGV in the germline V gene. The CDR3 totals 16 residues. CDR3 sequence: CASSLNPGRDTGELFF. The DNA of the CDR3 is TGTGCCAGCAGCTTAAACCCAGGCAGGGACACCGGGGAGCTGTTTTTT.

The rearrangement joins TRBV18 to TRBJ2-2, with D maybe TRBD2 (5 bases). Germline V gene sequence: CDR1 KGHSH, CDR2 LQKENI. V gave up 2 bases and J gave up 0 bases, with 10 bases separating them. The CDR3 is 16 amino acids. The CDR3 reads CASSPKAVANTGELFF. CDR3 sequence (DNA): TGTGCCAGCTCACCAAAAGCGGTTGCGAACACCGGGGAGCTGTTTTTT.

The chain links TRBV25-1 to TRBJ2-5; 11 positions match TRBD2. CDR3 length equals 15 residues. Germline assignment: CDR1 MGHDK and CDR2 SYGVNS. V lost 4 bases and J lost 4; bases outside the gene matches: 5. The DNA of the CDR3 is TGTGCCAGCAGTGTAGGACTAGCGGGCACAGAGACCCAGTACTTC. Translating gives CASSVGLAGTETQYF.

The chain combines TRBV30 with TRBJ2-1; D uncertain. CDR1 is GTSNPN, CDR2 SVGIG, per germline (reference sequence). Trimming cost V 4 bases and J 6 bases, with 16 bases left between them. This CDR3 is 14 amino acids long. CDR3 sequence reads: CAWTEGGDSNEQFF. The CDR3 DNA follows: TGTGCCTGGACCGAAGGCGGAGATTCCAATGAGCAGTTCTTC. The whole variable domain, filled in from reference TRBV30 and TRBJ2-1, reads SQTIHQWPATLVQPVGSPLSLECTVEGTSNPNLYWYRQAAGRGLQLLFYSVGIGQISSEVPQNLSASRPQDRQFILSSKKLLLSDSGFYLCAWTEGGDSNEQFFGPGTRLTVL.

The chain links TRBV7-9 to TRBJ2-2; weak D call: TRBD1 (6 bases). Germline assignment: CDR1 SEHNR and CDR2 FQNEAQ (reference sequence). V gave up 1 base and J gave up 4 bases, with 10 bases separating them. CDR3 length: 15 residues. This chain's CDR3 is CASSLVGQITGELFF. In nucleotides, the CDR3 is TGTGCCAGCAGCTTAGTAGGACAGATCACCGGGGAGCTGTTTTTT.

J is TRBJ2-1 and V is TRBV9; D is possibly TRBD2 (5 bases). Trimming stripped 0 bases from V and 3 bases from J, with 7 bases between. There are 14 residues in the CDR3. Germline V gene lookup returns CDR1 SGDLS and CDR2 YYNGEE. The DNA of the CDR3 is TGTGCCAGCAGCGTAGCGGGGTTCTACAATGAGCAGTTCTTC. This gives the protein CASSVAGFYNEQFF.

As to this clone: This CDR3 is also generated by other DNA sequences in the sample. The J gene is TRBJ2-3, the V gene TRBV7-3; no definite D call. CDR3 length: 14 amino acids. CDR1 SGHTA and CDR2 FQGTGA come from the germline V gene. The V end lost 0 bases, the J end lost 0 bases, and 4 bases lay between the germline ends. The CDR3 protein is CASSLTGSTDTQYF. CDR3 DNA sequence: TGTGCCAGCAGCTTAACGGGAAGCACAGATACGCAGTATTTT.

Concerning this clone itself: The same CDR3 can be traced to other DNA sequences in this sample. The CDR3 loop reads CASSLTGTSSGANVLTF. For the CDR3, the DNA is TGTGCCAGCAGCTTAACGGGGACTAGCTCTGGGGCCAACGTCCTGACTTTC. The chain couples TRBV7-3 to TRBJ2-6; 8 nucleotides agree with TRBD2. The CDR3 length is 17 residues. V was pared by 0 bases and J by 0 bases, with 1 base of the junction left unmatched. The germline V gene encodes CDR1 SGHTA and CDR2 FQGTGA.

This clone showed up just once. Other DNA variants within this sample encode the same CDR3. Written as DNA, the CDR3 is TGCGCCAGCAGCCGGGACAGGTCCTACGAGCAGTACTTC. Translation: CASSRDRSYEQYF. The genes are TRBV5-1 and TRBJ2-7; TRBD1 matches at 8 bases. V dropped 4 bases and J dropped 1; count of bases not matched to a gene: 1. CDR3 size: 13 residues. CDR1 SGHRS and CDR2 YFSETQ come from the germline V gene.

This clone came up a few times. The V and J genes are TRBV6-4 and TRBJ2-3; TRBD1 agrees at 9 bases. J was trimmed by 1 base and V by 4 bases; bases with no gene match: 0. Germline CDR1 and CDR2: MRHNA and SNTAGT. The CDR3 loop spans 14 amino acids. CDR3 region: CASSGTGGTDTQYF. CDR3 DNA: TGTGCCAGCAGTGGGACAGGGGGCACAGATACGCAGTATTTT.

This rearrangement joins TRBV2 to TRBJ1-2, with D possibly being TRBD1 (5 bases). Per the germline V gene, CDR1 is SNHLY and CDR2 is FYNNEI. With 6 bases removed from V and 8 bases from J, the gap between germline ends came to 16 bases. This CDR3 is 13 amino acids long. The CDR3 here is CASSGTLGEGYTF. Written as DNA, the CDR3 is TGTGCCAGCAGCGGGACCTTGGGGGAGGGCTACACCTTC.

This chain's CDR3 is CSVGVQTAYNEQFF. The CDR3 bases are TGCAGCGTTGGGGTTCAGACTGCCTACAATGAGCAGTTCTTC. The chain combines TRBV29-1 with TRBJ2-1, with no clear D. V dropped 4 bases and J dropped 2 bases, with 12 bases sitting between them. Germline loops: CDR1 SQVTM, CDR2 ANQGSEA. This CDR3 has 14 residues.

About this clone itself: A far larger clone is one nucleotide away, so this likely arose from a read error. This chain connects TRBV7-8 to TRBJ2-5; no firm D call. With 3 bases removed from V and 1 base from J, the gap between germline ends came to 0 bases. The CDR3 is 11 residues long. Germline V gives CDR1 SGHVS, CDR2 FQNEAQ. CDR3: CASSFQETQYF. DNA of the CDR3: TGTGCCAGCAGCTTCCAAGAGACCCAGTACTTC.

This clone appeared a single time. The chain links TRBV18 to TRBJ2-3; 9 bases align to TRBD1. The CDR3 has 15 residues. CDR1 and CDR2 (germline): KGHSH, LQKENI. The V gene end was trimmed by 4 bases and the J gene end by 4 bases; junction bases not matched to a gene: 6. CDR3: CASSRRDRAADTQYF. CDR3 DNA sequence: TGTGCCAGCTCACGACGGGACAGGGCGGCAGATACGCAGTATTTT.

The chain links TRBV7-3 to TRBJ2-1; tentative D call: TRBD2 (6 bases). V shed 0 bases and J shed 4 bases, with 13 bases lying between them. The germline CDR1 and CDR2 sequences are SGHTA and FQGTGA. This CDR3 region has 16 residues. CDR3 nucleotide sequence: TGTGCCAGCAGCTTAACCACGGCTGCGGGGTACAATGAGCAGTTCTTC. Amino acid sequence: CASSLTTAAGYNEQFF.

This chain links TRBV5-4 with TRBJ2-7; the match to TRBD2 covers 15 bases. Germline V gene sequence: CDR1 SGHNT, CDR2 YYREEE (reference sequence). Trimming cost V 4 bases and J 3 bases; bases outside gene matches: 5. This CDR3 is 16 amino acids long. CDR3 amino acids: CASSPGLAGGGYEQYF. The CDR3 DNA reads TGTGCCAGCAGCCCGGGACTAGCGGGAGGTGGCTACGAGCAGTACTTC.

V usage is TRBV28 and J usage is TRBJ1-5; D uncertain. V shed 6 bases and J shed 5 bases, with 17 bases lying between them. The germline V gene has CDR1 MDHEN and CDR2 SYDVKM. This CDR3 spans 15 amino acids. DNA for the CDR3: TGTGCCAGCAGGGCGGGTGGGGAAGTCGATCAGCCCCAGCATTTT. This encodes CASRAGGEVDQPQHF.

The genes are TRBV28 and TRBJ1-3, with D uncertain. Trimming cost V 5 bases and J 0 bases, with 8 bases left between them. This CDR3 region has 14 residues. Germline CDR1 is MDHEN and CDR2 is SYDVKM. In nucleotides, the CDR3 is TGTGCCAGCAGTCAAACTAACTCTGGAAACACCATATATTTT. This translates into CASSQTNSGNTIYF. The entire variable domain, with the rest obtained from reference TRBV28 and TRBJ1-3, is as follows: DVKVTQSSRYLVKRTGEKVFLECVQDMDHENMFWYRQDPGLGLRLIYFSYDVKMKEKGDIPEGYSVSREKKERFSLILESASTNQTSMYLCASSQTNSGNTIYFGEGSWLTVV.

The rearrangement links TRBV5-1 to TRBJ2-3; D remains unclear. CDR1 is SGHRS and CDR2 is YFSETQ in the germline V gene. Trimming cost V 4 bases and J 0 bases, with 9 bases left between them. The CDR3 runs 14 residues. In DNA, the CDR3 is TGCGCCAGCAGCGGGTCAATTAGCACAGATACGCAGTATTTT. Protein sequence: CASSGSISTDTQYF.

This clone has a single count. J is TRBJ2-6 and V is TRBV4-2; D may correspond to TRBD1 or TRBD2 (6 bases each). This CDR3 has 20 amino acids. Germline CDR1 LGHNA, CDR2 YNFKEQ. The V gene lost 3 bases and the J gene lost 0 bases, with 21 bases spanning the gap. The CDR3 loop reads CASSHPPVGGEASGANVLTF. Written as DNA, the CDR3 is TGTGCCAGCAGCCACCCCCCGGTCGGGGGCGAGGCCTCTGGGGCCAACGTCCTGACTTTC.

V usage is TRBV18 and J usage is TRBJ2-3; maybe TRBD2 (5 bases). The CDR3 is 17 residues long. Germline V CDR1 and CDR2: KGHSH, LQKENI. V was pared by 0 bases and J by 4 bases, with 17 bases between. CDR3 nucleotides: TGTGCCAGCTCACCACCCGGGGTACCCAGTTTCCCAGATACGCAGTATTTT. Its translation is CASSPPGVPSFPDTQYF.

The chain carries TRBV5-4 and TRBJ2-3; unclear D gene. The CDR3 spans 14 residues. V was cut by 6 bases and J by 1 base, with 12 bases left in between. Germline V gives CDR1 SGHNT, CDR2 YYREEE (reference sequence). The chain's CDR3 is CASTSRAGTDTQYF. The CDR3 bases are TGTGCCAGCACTTCCCGGGCCGGCACAGATACGCAGTATTTT.

The chain couples TRBV5-1 to TRBJ2-2, with D perhaps matching TRBD1 (6 bases). CDR1 and CDR2 from the germline V gene are SGHRS and YFSETQ. Between the trimmed V and J ends, which lost 2 bases and 7 bases, there was a span of 21 bases. The CDR3 is made up of 17 amino acids. The CDR3 loop is CASSLPQVAGAGGELFF. For the CDR3, the DNA is TGCGCCAGCAGCTTACCCCAAGTGGCAGGGGCGGGCGGGGAGCTGTTTTTT. Looking up the rest from reference TRBV5-1 and TRBJ2-2 gives the full variable domain: KAGVTQTPRYLIKTRGQQVTLSCSPISGHRSVSWYQQTPGQGLQFLFEYFSETQRNKGNFPGRFSGRQFSNSRSEMNVSTLELGDSALYLCASSLPQVAGAGGELFFGEGSRLTVL.

V usage is TRBV5-4 and J usage is TRBJ2-1; D might be TRBD2 (6 bases). Germline CDR1 SGHNT, CDR2 YYREEE (reference sequence). The CDR3 spans 17 residues. With 3 bases removed from V and 4 bases from J, the gap between germline ends came to 20 bases. CDR3 DNA sequence: TGTGCCAGCAGCTGGGGAGGCCCCATACTACAATACAATGAGCAGTTCTTC. Translated, it gives CASSWGGPILQYNEQFF.

The V call is TRBV5-5, the J call TRBJ2-7; 7 bases are shared with TRBD1. With 5 bases clipped from V and 2 bases from J, the junction kept 7 bases outside the gene matches. Germline V lookup: CDR1 SGHKS, CDR2 YYEKEE (reference sequence). The CDR3 sequence is 14 residues long. The CDR3 loop reads CASSYLTGTYEQYF. Here the CDR3 DNA reads TGTGCCAGCAGTTACCTGACAGGGACCTACGAGCAGTACTTC.

The sample holds one count of this clone. Other DNA sequences of this sample code for an identical CDR3. This chain connects TRBV18 to TRBJ2-5, with D perhaps TRBD1 (6 bases). Trimming removed 4 bases from V and 2 bases from J, with 8 bases in between. This CDR3 region has 13 residues. Germline V gene sequence: CDR1 KGHSH, CDR2 LQKENI. The CDR3 coding sequence is TGTGCCAGCTCACTTCAGGGGCAAGAGACCCAGTACTTC. This translates into CASSLQGQETQYF.

V and J are TRBV30 and TRBJ2-7, with 8 bases identical to TRBD1. This CDR3 region has 12 residues. Germline lookup yields CDR1 GTSNPN and CDR2 SVGIG (reference sequence). The V segment lost 5 bases and the J segment 8 bases; nucleotides outside the gene matches: 8. The CDR3 bases are TGTGCCTGGGGACAGGGAAGGGATCAGCAGTACTTC. It encodes CAWGQGRDQQYF.

The chain combines TRBV5-6 with TRBJ2-4; 7 nucleotides agree with TRBD2. Germline V gives CDR1 SGHDT, CDR2 YYEEEE. The J segment lost 0 bases and the V segment lost 3 bases, leaving 6 bases of the junction unmatched. This CDR3 is built from 16 residues. CDR3 DNA sequence: TGTGCCAGCAGCTCCTCGGGGGGACTAGCCAAAAACATTCAGTACTTC. Protein: CASSSSGGLAKNIQYF.